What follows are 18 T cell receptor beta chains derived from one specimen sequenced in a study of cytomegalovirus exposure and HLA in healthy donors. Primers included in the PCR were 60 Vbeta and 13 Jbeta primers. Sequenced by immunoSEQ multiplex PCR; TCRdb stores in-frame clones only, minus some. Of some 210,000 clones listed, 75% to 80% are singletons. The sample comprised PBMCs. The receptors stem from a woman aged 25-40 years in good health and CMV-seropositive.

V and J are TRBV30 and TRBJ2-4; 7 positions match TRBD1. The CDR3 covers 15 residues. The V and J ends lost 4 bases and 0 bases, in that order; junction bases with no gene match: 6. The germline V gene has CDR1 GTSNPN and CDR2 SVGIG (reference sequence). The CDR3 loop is CAWNRDSLAKNIQYF. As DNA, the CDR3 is TGTGCCTGGAATCGGGACAGTCTAGCCAAAAACATTCAGTACTTC.

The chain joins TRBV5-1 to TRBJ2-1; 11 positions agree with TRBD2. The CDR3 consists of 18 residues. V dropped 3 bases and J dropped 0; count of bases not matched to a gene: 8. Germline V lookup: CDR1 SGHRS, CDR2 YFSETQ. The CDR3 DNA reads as TGCGCCAGCAGCTCGACTAGCGGGATTCCTATCTCCTACAATGAGCAGTTCTTC. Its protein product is CASSSTSGIPISYNEQFF.

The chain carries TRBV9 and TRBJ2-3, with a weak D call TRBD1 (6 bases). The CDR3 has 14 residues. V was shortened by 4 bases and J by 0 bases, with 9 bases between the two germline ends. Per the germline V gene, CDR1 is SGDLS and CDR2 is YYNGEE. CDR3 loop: CASSSGHSTDTQYF. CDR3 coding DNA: TGTGCCAGCAGCTCGGGACATAGCACAGATACGCAGTATTTT.

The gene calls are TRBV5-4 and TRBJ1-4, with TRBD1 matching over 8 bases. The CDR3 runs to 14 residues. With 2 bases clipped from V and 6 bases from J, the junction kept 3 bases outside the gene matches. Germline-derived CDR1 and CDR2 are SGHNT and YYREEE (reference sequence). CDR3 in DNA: TGTGCCAGCAGCTTACAGGGGGGGCATGAAAAACTGTTTTTT. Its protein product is CASSLQGGHEKLFF.

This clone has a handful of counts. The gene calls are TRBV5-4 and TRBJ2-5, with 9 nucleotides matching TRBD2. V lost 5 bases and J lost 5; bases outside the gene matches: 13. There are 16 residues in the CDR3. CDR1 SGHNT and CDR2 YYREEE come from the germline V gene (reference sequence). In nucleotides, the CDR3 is TGTGCCAGCAGGCCGAATGGCGGGGGGGCCGGGGAGACCCAGTACTTC. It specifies CASRPNGGGAGETQYF.

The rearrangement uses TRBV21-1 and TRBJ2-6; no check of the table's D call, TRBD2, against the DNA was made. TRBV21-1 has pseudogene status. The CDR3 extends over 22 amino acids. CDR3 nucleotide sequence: TGTGCCAGCAGCAAAGTAGTGCGACCGTGGAGACTAGTGCCCTCTGGGGCCAACGTCCTGACTTTC. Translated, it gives CASSKVVRPWRLVPSGANVLTF.

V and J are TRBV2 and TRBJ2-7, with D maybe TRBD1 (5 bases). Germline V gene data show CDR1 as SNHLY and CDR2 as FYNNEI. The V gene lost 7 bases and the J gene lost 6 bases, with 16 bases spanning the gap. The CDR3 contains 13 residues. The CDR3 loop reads CASTALWGGEQYF. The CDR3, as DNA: TGTGCCAGCACCGCATTGTGGGGCGGCGAGCAGTACTTC.

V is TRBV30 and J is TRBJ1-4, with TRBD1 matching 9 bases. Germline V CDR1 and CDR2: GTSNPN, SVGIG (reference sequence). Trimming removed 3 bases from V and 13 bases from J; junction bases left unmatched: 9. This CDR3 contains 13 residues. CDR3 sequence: CAWSREGTGLLFF. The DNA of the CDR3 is TGTGCCTGGAGCAGGGAGGGGACAGGGTTACTGTTTTTT.

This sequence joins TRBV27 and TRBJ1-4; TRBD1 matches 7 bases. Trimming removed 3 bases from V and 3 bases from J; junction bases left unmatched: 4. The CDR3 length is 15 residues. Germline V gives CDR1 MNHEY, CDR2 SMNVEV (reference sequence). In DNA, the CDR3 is TGTGCCAGCAGTTTTAGGGGGCTCCCTAATGAAAAACTGTTTTTT. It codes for CASSFRGLPNEKLFF. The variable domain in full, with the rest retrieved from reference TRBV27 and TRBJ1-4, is EAQVTQNPRYLITVTGKKLTVTCSQNMNHEYMSWYRQDPGLGLRQIYYSMNVEVTDKGDVPEGYKVSRKEKRNFPLILESPSPNQTSLYFCASSFRGLPNEKLFFGSGTQLSVL.

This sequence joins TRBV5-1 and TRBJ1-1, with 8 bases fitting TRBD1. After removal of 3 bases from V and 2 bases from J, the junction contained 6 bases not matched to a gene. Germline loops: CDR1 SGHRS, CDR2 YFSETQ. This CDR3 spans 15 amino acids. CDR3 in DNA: TGCGCCAGCAGCTCAATAGGACAGGGTAACACTGAAGCTTTCTTT. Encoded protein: CASSSIGQGNTEAFF. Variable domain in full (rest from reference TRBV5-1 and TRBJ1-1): KAGVTQTPRYLIKTRGQQVTLSCSPISGHRSVSWYQQTPGQGLQFLFEYFSETQRNKGNFPGRFSGRQFSNSRSEMNVSTLELGDSALYLCASSSIGQGNTEAFFGQGTRLTVV.

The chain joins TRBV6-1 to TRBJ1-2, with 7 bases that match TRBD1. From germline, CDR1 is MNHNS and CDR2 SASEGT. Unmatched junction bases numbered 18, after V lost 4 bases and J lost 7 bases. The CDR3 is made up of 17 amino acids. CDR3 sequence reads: CASSGKTPPDRRGGYTF. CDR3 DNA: TGTGCCAGCAGTGGCAAGACCCCGCCGGACAGGAGAGGTGGCTACACCTTC.

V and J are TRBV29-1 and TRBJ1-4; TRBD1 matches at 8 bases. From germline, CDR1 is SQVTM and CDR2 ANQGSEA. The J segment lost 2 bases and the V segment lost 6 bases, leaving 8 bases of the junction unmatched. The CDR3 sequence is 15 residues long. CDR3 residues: CSVTDRGSTNEKLFF. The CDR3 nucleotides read TGCAGCGTCACTGACAGGGGCTCTACTAATGAAAAACTGTTTTTT.

The CDR3 DNA is TGCGCCAGCAGCTGGACAGGGGAGGAAGGCTACACCTTC. As protein: CASSWTGEEGYTF. This chain links TRBV5-1 with TRBJ1-2; 9 bases fit TRBD1. CDR3 length equals 13 residues. Germline CDR1 reads SGHRS; CDR2 reads YFSETQ. V trimming: 3 bases; J trimming: 8 bases; junction bases outside the gene matches: 5.

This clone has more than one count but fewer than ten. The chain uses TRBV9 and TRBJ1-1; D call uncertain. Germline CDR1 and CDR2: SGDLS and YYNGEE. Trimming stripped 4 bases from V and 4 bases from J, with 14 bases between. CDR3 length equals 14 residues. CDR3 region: CASSSRSGSTEAFF. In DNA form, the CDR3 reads TGTGCCAGCAGCTCTCGAAGCGGGAGCACTGAAGCTTTCTTT.

For the CDR3, the DNA is TGTGCCAGCAGCCAATCGGTACAGGGTACGCAGTATTTT. Protein: CASSQSVQGTQYF. The gene calls are TRBV14 and TRBJ2-3; TRBD1 is a possible D gene (6 bases). CDR1 is SGHDN, CDR2 FVKESK, per germline. The CDR3 consists of 13 residues. V was shortened by 2 bases and J by 8 bases, with 11 bases between the two germline ends. The full variable domain, its missing parts supplied by reference TRBV14 and TRBJ2-3, is EAGVTQFPSHSVIEKGQTVTLRCDPISGHDNLYWYRRVMGKEIKFLLHFVKESKQDESGMPNNRFLAERTGGTYSTLKVQPAELEDSGVYFCASSQSVQGTQYFGPGTRLTVL.

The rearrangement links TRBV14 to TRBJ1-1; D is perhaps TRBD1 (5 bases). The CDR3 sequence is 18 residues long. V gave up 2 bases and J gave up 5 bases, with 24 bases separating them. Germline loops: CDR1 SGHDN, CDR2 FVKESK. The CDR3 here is CASSQQAPGLTGRTEAFF. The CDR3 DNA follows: TGTGCCAGCAGCCAACAAGCCCCGGGACTAACCGGGCGGACTGAAGCTTTCTTT.

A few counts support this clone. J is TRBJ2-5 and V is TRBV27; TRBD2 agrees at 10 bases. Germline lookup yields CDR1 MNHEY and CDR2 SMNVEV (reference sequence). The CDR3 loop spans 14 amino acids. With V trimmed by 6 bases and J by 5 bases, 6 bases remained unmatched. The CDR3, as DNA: TGTGCCAGCAGGCCTAGCGGGAGTAGGGAGACCCAGTACTTC. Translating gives CASRPSGSRETQYF.

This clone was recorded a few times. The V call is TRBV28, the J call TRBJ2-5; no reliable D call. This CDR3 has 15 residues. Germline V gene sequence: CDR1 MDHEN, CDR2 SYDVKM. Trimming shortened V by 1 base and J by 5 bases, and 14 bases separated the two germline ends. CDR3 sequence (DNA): TGTGCCAGCAGTTTATACGAACCGCCCTACGAGACCCAGTACTTC. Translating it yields CASSLYEPPYETQYF.